The rows below give T cell receptor beta chains drawn from one sample of a study of vaccination effects on CD4 cells after COVID-19. Their antigen targets remain unknown. Measured with immunoSEQ multiplex PCR; TCRdb has only the in-frame clones, and not every one. The sample records 70,000 to 95,000 clones, 60% to 80% being singletons. The specimen comprised CD4+ T cells from PBMCs cultured with HCoV-OC43 spike peptides, sampled after COVID-19 vaccination. These receptors were collected from a human donor who received a COVID-19 vaccine. Both conserved end residues are part of each CDR3. D genes are given only for firm matches. Clone size, where shown, is once, few, many, or a class for clones that have expanded.

CDR3: CASSERGNEQFF; DNA: TGCGCCAGCAGTGAAAGGGGGAATGAGCAGTTCTTC; size: NA; V: TRBV10-2; J: TRBJ2-1; D: NA
CDR3: CASRPTANEKLFF; DNA: TGTGCCAGCAGACCGACGGCTAATGAAAAACTGTTTTTT; size: few; V: TRBV2; J: TRBJ1-4; D: NA
CDR3: CASSPVWGSDSPLHF; DNA: TGTGCCAGCTCACCAGTTTGGGGGTCGGACTCACCCCTCCACTTT; size: NA; V: TRBV18; J: TRBJ1-6; D: NA
CDR3: CASSPLASTGELFF; DNA: TGCGCCAGCAGCCCCCTAGCGAGCACCGGGGAGCTGTTTTTT; size: NA; V: TRBV5-1; J: TRBJ2-2; D: NA
CDR3: CASSLSTGGYGYTF; DNA: TGTGCCAGCAGTTTAAGTACAGGGGGCTATGGCTACACCTTC; size: NA; V: TRBV28; J: TRBJ1-2; D: TRBD1
CDR3: CASSILAANQPQHF; DNA: TGTGCCAGTAGTATTCTGGCAGCCAATCAGCCCCAGCATTTT; size: NA; V: TRBV19; J: TRBJ1-5; D: NA
CDR3: CATSDLQGAADTQYF; DNA: TGTGCCACCAGTGATTTACAGGGGGCCGCAGATACGCAGTATTTT; size: once; V: TRBV24-1; J: TRBJ2-3; D: TRBD1
CDR3: CASRGQVGHQPQHF; DNA: TGTGCCAGCAGGGGACAGGTAGGGCATCAGCCCCAGCATTTT; size: NA; V: TRBV2; J: TRBJ1-5; D: TRBD1
CDR3: CASRVGTNGYTF; DNA: TGTGCCAGCAGGGTCGGGACAAATGGCTACACCTTC; size: once; V: TRBV3-1/TRBV3-2; J: TRBJ1-2; D: NA
CDR3: CASSRGQYSNQPQHF; DNA: TGTGCCAGCAGCCGCGGACAGTATAGCAATCAGCCCCAGCATTTT; size: NA; V: TRBV6-2/TRBV6-3; J: TRBJ1-5; D: NA
CDR3: CASSLAGSGGTDTQYF; DNA: TGCGCCAGCAGCTTGGCCGGTAGCGGGGGGACAGATACGCAGTATTTT; size: few; V: TRBV5-1; J: TRBJ2-3; D: TRBD2
CDR3: CASSLGRDTDTQYF; DNA: TGCGCCAGCAGCTTGGGCAGGGACACAGATACGCAGTATTTT; size: NA; V: TRBV5-1; J: TRBJ2-3; D: NA
CDR3: CASSLAGGVVFF; DNA: TGTGCCAGCAGCCTCGCGGGGGGGGTAGTCTTCTTC; size: NA; V: TRBV7-3; J: TRBJ2-1; D: TRBD2
CDR3: CASRTGQMNTEAFF; DNA: TGTGCCAGCAGAACGGGACAAATGAACACTGAAGCTTTCTTT; size: NA; V: TRBV7-2; J: TRBJ1-1; D: NA
CDR3: CASSFSRGNEKLFF; DNA: TGTGCCAGCAGTTTCTCCAGGGGTAATGAAAAACTGTTTTTT; size: few; V: TRBV7-2; J: TRBJ1-4; D: NA
CDR3: CAWTAGGYGYTF; DNA: TGTGCCTGGACAGCAGGGGGTTATGGCTACACCTTC; size: NA; V: TRBV30; J: TRBJ1-2; D: TRBD1
CDR3: CASSPDRDYGYTF; DNA: TGTGCCAGCAGCCCGGACAGGGACTATGGCTACACCTTC; size: few; V: TRBV7-8; J: TRBJ1-2; D: TRBD1
CDR3: CASSARGGGDTQYF; DNA: TGTGCCAGCAGCGCGCGGGGGGGCGGAGATACGCAGTATTTT; size: once; V: TRBV9; J: TRBJ2-3; D: TRBD2
CDR3: CASRHRQGDLGGYTF; DNA: TGCGCCAGCAGGCATAGACAGGGAGATTTGGGAGGCTACACCTTC; size: NA; V: TRBV10-2; J: TRBJ1-2; D: TRBD1
CDR3: CAISDSGASRRTEAFF; DNA: TGTGCCATCAGTGATTCAGGGGCCTCCAGGAGGACTGAAGCTTTCTTT; size: NA; V: TRBV10-3; J: TRBJ1-1; D: NA
CDR3: CASMRYGGTDTQYF; DNA: TGTGCCAGCATGCGGTACGGTGGCACAGATACGCAGTATTTT; size: once; V: TRBV13; J: TRBJ2-3; D: NA
CDR3: CASSGQLGADTQYF; DNA: TGTGCCAGCAGTGGCCAACTAGGGGCAGATACGCAGTATTTT; size: NA; V: TRBV2; J: TRBJ2-3; D: NA
CDR3: CASSLSASEAFF; DNA: TGTGCCAGCAGTTTAAGTGCGTCTGAAGCTTTCTTT; size: NA; V: TRBV12-3/TRBV12-4; J: TRBJ1-1; D: NA
CDR3: CASSRGATRKETQYF; DNA: TGTGCCAGCAGTAGGGGGGCCACGCGCAAAGAGACCCAGTACTTC; size: NA; V: TRBV27; J: TRBJ2-5; D: NA
CDR3: CASSPRPGQGADEQFF; DNA: TGTGCCAGCAGTCCGCGGCCGGGACAGGGGGCAGATGAGCAGTTCTTC; size: NA; V: TRBV28; J: TRBJ2-1; D: TRBD1
CDR3: CAWSASGPYEKLFF; DNA: TGTGCCTGGAGTGCGTCAGGTCCGTACGAAAAACTGTTTTTT; size: many; V: TRBV30; J: TRBJ1-4; D: NA
CDR3: CASSADSHNEQFF; DNA: TGCGCCAGCAGCGCGGACAGCCACAATGAGCAGTTCTTC; size: NA; V: TRBV5-1; J: TRBJ2-1; D: NA
CDR3: CASSLAGLAFGNEQFF; DNA: TGTGCCAGCAGCTTAGCCGGACTAGCCTTCGGTAATGAGCAGTTCTTC; size: NA; V: TRBV7-2; J: TRBJ2-1; D: TRBD2
CDR3: CAISSGQGINTGELFF; DNA: TGTGCCATCAGTTCGGGACAGGGGATTAACACCGGGGAGCTGTTTTTT; size: NA; V: TRBV10-3; J: TRBJ2-2; D: TRBD1
CDR3: CASSPSLLKYNEQFF; DNA: TGTGCCAGCAGCCCCTCGCTCCTAAAATACAATGAGCAGTTCTTC; size: NA; V: TRBV7-3; J: TRBJ2-1; D: NA
CDR3: CASSLEGQGNSPLHF; DNA: TGTGCCAGCAGCTTAGAGGGGCAGGGGAACTCACCCCTCCACTTT; size: NA; V: TRBV7-2; J: TRBJ1-6; D: NA
CDR3: CASSTTGTGAGNTIYF; DNA: TGTGCCAGCAGTACCACCGGGACAGGGGCTGGAAACACCATATATTTT; size: NA; V: TRBV6-2/TRBV6-3; J: TRBJ1-3; D: TRBD1
CDR3: CASSETGQDPLAAF; DNA: TGTGCCAGCAGTGAGACGGGACAGGACCCATTAGCGGCCTTC; size: NA; V: TRBV6-1; J: TRBJ1-2; D: TRBD1